The text below deals with one T cell receptor beta chain. Trimming removed 3 bases from V and 5 bases from J, with 11 bases in between. Germline V gene sequence: CDR1 LNHDA, CDR2 SQIVND (reference sequence). This CDR3 contains 14 residues. Authors' analysis steps: Quantification of nucleated cells was approximated via reference gene primer amplification. Profiled with immunoSEQ multiplex PCR; TCRdb holds only in-frame clones, not every one. Clonal size and the V and J genes are those of that table, whereas D and trimming came from the DNA. The sample has 85,000 to 120,000 clones, 75% to 90% seen once; the top ten hold 4.5%. The data originate from a study of blood T cell repertoires in COVID-19. The wider study: The samples span acute and convalescent COVID-19 from the United States, Italy and Spain.

The genes are TRBV19 and TRBJ1-5, with D unresolved. This receptor was obtained from a human donor in a cohort sampled during active COVID-19. The sample taken for sequencing was peripheral blood. As DNA, the CDR3 is TGTGCCAGTAGTATGTACACATATGATCAGCCCCAGCATTTT. This translates into CASSMYTYDQPQHF.